This TCR beta chain came from a study of blood T cell repertoires in COVID-19. Study details: The samples span acute and convalescent COVID-19 from the United States, Italy and Spain. T cells, B-cell-depleted T cells, or PBMCs provided the cDNA or gDNA that served as material.

TCRdb keeps only in-frame clones here, not all; method: immunoSEQ multiplex PCR. The sample lists about 200,000 clones, over 70% occurring once. CDR3 length: 16 residues. V lost 0 bases and J 4 bases, leaving 13 bases between the germline ends. In germline, CDR1 is SEHNR, CDR2 FQNEAQ (reference sequence). The TCR originated in an older woman with acute or convalescent COVID-19. The sequenced material came from peripheral blood. The rearrangement links TRBV7-9 to TRBJ1-5; D might be TRBD1 (6 bases). CDR3 sequence (DNA): TGTGCCAGCAGCTTAGCGTACGGGGGGCAGAATCAGCCCCAGCATTTT. Protein sequence: CASSLAYGGQNQPQHF.